The clone carrying this T cell receptor (beta chain) has only one observation. Its matching antigen is unknown. This entry comes from a study of shared clonotypes between healthy human individuals. Study observations and caveats: Some naive CD4 clonotypes, roughly 4.5%, turned up in common across several donors. Sampling covered nothing but blood. Tissue TCR repertoires likely differ from those found in blood.

Germline assignment: CDR1 SGHVS and CDR2 FQNEAQ. CDR3 size: 15 residues. J lost 7 bases, V lost 2 bases, and 6 bases had no gene match. As handled by the study authors: Filtering was not the same, since immunoSEQ gave junction-only sequences without quality scores. Repertoires were generated with immunoSEQ multiplex PCR, while TCRdb's copy carries only in-frame clones and drops some. That table supplies the V and J calls and clone size; D and trimming were determined from the DNA. The data contain under 550,000 clones, 90% to 97% of them singletons. Source material: naive CD4+ T cells sorted from blood. As for subset: CD45RA+ positively selected. The receptor was isolated from a woman aged 25 to 39 in good health. This chain uses TRBV7-8 with TRBJ1-5, with 9 bases that match TRBD1. DNA for the CDR3: TGTGCCAGCAGCTTATTTGGACAGGGGAACCAGCCCCAGCATTTT. Translated, it gives CASSLFGQGNQPQHF.